The rows below give T cell receptor beta chains drawn from one sample of a study of blood T cell repertoires in COVID-19. TCRdb's table, derived via immunoSEQ multiplex PCR, lists solely in-frame clones and lacks some. Here the sample spans approximately 300,000 clones, around 89% being singletons. The sequenced sample was PBMCs or T cells enriched from blood (not recorded which). The receptors stem from a woman younger than 35 with acute COVID-19. CDR3s include the opening cysteine and the closing phenylalanine or tryptophan. Fields, in order: V gene, J gene, CDR3 protein.

TRBV6-4,TRBJ1-2,CASSDVGMGQGDYGYTF
TRBV30,TRBJ2-3,CASSPTMLAGEGDTQYF
TRBV5-8,TRBJ2-3,CASSLGLAASTDTQYF
TRBV11-3,TRBJ2-7,CASSPGTSGINEQYF
TRBV7-2,TRBJ2-1,CASSLVGTSSYEQFF
TRBV7-9,TRBJ1-6,CASSVRGANSPLHF
TRBV28,TRBJ1-5,CASGQGAHQPQHF
TRBV28,TRBJ1-1,CASNLVPDRDTEAFF
TRBV5-6,TRBJ1-1,CASSLQQDRLITEAFF
TRBV10-3,TRBJ1-6,CAISESRGTGNSPLHF
TRBV28,TRBJ1-2,CAVQDSSFYGYTF
TRBV5-1,TRBJ2-7,CASSSRSRDRGYEQYF
TRBV5-1,TRBJ2-7,CASSANRDSSYEQYF
TRBV24-1,TRBJ1-2,CATSEGTGAVYGYTF
TRBV9,TRBJ1-2,CASSVSGQGARGYTF
TRBV6-5,TRBJ1-1,CASTSWYANTEAFF
TRBV27,TRBJ2-2,CASSLWEGYGTGELFF
TRBV6-5,TRBJ2-1,CASSPRTGDNEQFF
TRBV11-2,TRBJ2-7,CASSSREGAYEQYF
TRBV2,TRBJ2-2,CASSEMAVNTGELFF
TRBV28,TRBJ1-1,CASSLDRALNTEAFF
TRBV27,TRBJ2-5,CASSPDQETQYF
TRBV6-5,TRBJ1-2,CASSRGQSYGYTF
TRBV7-2,TRBJ2-7,CASSHPGQGGGNSYEQYF
TRBV7-3,TRBJ2-1,CASSLPGTSGRNEQFF
TRBV24-1,TRBJ2-1,CATSETSGSSYNEQFF
TRBV19,TRBJ1-1,CASSIILGQGGTEAFF
TRBV10-1,TRBJ2-5,CASSDPGGQETQYF
TRBV9,TRBJ2-7,CASSPSASYEQYF
TRBV6-5,TRBJ2-7,CASSTATPQRQYF
TRBV7-2,TRBJ2-3,CASSSAGELDTQYF
TRBV28,TRBJ2-7,CASSLWTGNNEQYF
TRBV10-3,TRBJ2-3,CAISDLGGRSTDTQYF
TRBV18,TRBJ2-1,CASSPRSGRGEDNEQFF
TRBV27,TRBJ1-1,CASSLGQGPTEAFF
TRBV7-2,TRBJ2-7,CASSLYGQASYEQYF
TRBV10-3,TRBJ2-1,CAISAFLADSYNEQFF
TRBV5-1,TRBJ2-7,CASSLTSGRTPYEQYF
TRBV27,TRBJ2-1,CASSLGLAGVLVF
TRBV30,TRBJ2-1,CAWTGTAQGHEQFF
TRBV7-9,TRBJ1-6,CASRLGQGNSPLHF
TRBV2,TRBJ1-5,CASSGSKGPYSNQPQHF
TRBV3-1/TRBV3-2,TRBJ2-5,CASSQLQGWGETQYF
TRBV28,TRBJ1-2,CASSEGTGPDGYTF